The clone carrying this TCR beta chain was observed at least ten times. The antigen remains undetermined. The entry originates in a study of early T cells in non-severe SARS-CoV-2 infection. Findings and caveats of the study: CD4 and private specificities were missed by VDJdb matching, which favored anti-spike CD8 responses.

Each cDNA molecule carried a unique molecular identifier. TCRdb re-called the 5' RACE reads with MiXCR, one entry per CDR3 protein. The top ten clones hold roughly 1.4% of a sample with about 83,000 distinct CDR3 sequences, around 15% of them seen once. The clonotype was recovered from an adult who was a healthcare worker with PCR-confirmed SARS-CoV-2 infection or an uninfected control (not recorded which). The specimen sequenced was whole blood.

CDR3 bases: TGCAGCGTTGAGAAACAGGGGGGTAAGAGCACTGAAGCTTTCTTT. Protein product: CSVEKQGGKSTEAFF. This chain connects TRBV29-1 to TRBJ1-1, with 8 bases lining up with TRBD1. Germline values: CDR1 SQVTM, CDR2 ANQGSEA. The V segment lost 3 bases and the J segment 4 bases; nucleotides outside the gene matches: 10. This CDR3 contains 15 residues.